These 22 T cell receptor beta chains were all obtained from the same sample, sequenced in a study of PD-L1 blockade in urothelial cancer. TCRdb's table, derived via immunoSEQ multiplex PCR, lists solely in-frame clones and lacks some. Of fewer than 50,000 clones in the sample, nearly 90% are singletons; the top ten hold 7.6%. Sequencing used PBMCs, obtained around atezolizumab (anti-PD-L1) treatment. These receptors all come from a man in his 60s with urothelial cancer.

The gene calls are TRBV7-3 and TRBJ1-3; D perhaps matches TRBD1 (5 bases). Germline V gene sequence: CDR1 SGHTA, CDR2 FQGTGA. This CDR3 spans 16 amino acids. The V and J ends lost 5 bases and 0 bases respectively, with 14 bases between them. The CDR3 sequence is CASSPLGGLSGNTIYF. CDR3 sequence (DNA): TGTGCCAGCAGCCCCCTTGGGGGACTCTCTGGAAACACCATATATTTT.

In this sample, this clone turned up a few times. The chain combines TRBV21-1 with TRBJ1-1; the table's D gene call, TRBD1, was not cross checked with the DNA. TRBV21-1 is a documented pseudogene. CDR3 size: 16 residues. Here the CDR3 reads CASSKVNRGMNTEAFF. In nucleotides, the CDR3 is TGTGCCAGCAGCAAAGTGAACAGGGGGATGAACACTGAAGCTTTCTTT.

This clone appeared a few times. The chain recombines TRBV5-1 with TRBJ1-1; D unresolved. V was pared by 0 bases and J by 8 bases, with 14 bases between. The CDR3 contains 14 residues. Looked up from germline, CDR1 is SGHRS and CDR2 is YFSETQ. The CDR3 sequence is CASSLEPGLPEAFF. As DNA, the CDR3 is TGCGCCAGCAGCTTGGAGCCAGGACTACCCGAAGCTTTCTTT.

This clone has only one observation. The V call is TRBV6-5, the J call TRBJ2-3, with a tentative D call TRBD2 (7 bases). CDR3 size: 15 residues. V gave up 6 bases and J gave up 4 bases, with 17 bases separating them. Germline V gene sequence: CDR1 MNHEY, CDR2 SVGAGI. The CDR3 protein is CASRSGGRGPDTQYF. Here the CDR3 DNA reads TGTGCCAGCAGATCGGGGGGCCGGGGCCCAGATACGCAGTATTTT.

The rearrangement joins TRBV29-1 to TRBJ2-2; D might be TRBD1 (5 bases). Germline values: CDR1 SQVTM, CDR2 ANQGSEA. The V and J ends lost 6 bases and 6 bases respectively, with 8 bases between them. The CDR3 is made up of 11 amino acids. The DNA of the CDR3 is TGCAGCGTATCCAGGGCCGGGGAGCTGTTTTTT. It is translated as CSVSRAGELFF.

V is TRBV6-1 and J is TRBJ1-2; perhaps TRBD1 as D (6 bases). This CDR3 comprises 14 residues. Trimming took 5 bases from V and 4 from J, leaving 14 bases between them. The V gene's germline CDR1 is MNHNS and CDR2 SASEGT. This CDR3 is CASSPLGQGYGYTF. The CDR3 DNA reads TGTGCCAGCAGTCCTTTGGGACAAGGCTATGGCTACACCTTC.

The gene calls are TRBV6-6 and TRBJ1-2, with D hard to call. Trimming removed 4 bases from V and 0 bases from J, with 12 bases in between. The CDR3 spans 15 residues. Germline assignment: CDR1 MNHNY and CDR2 SVGAGI (reference sequence). The CDR3 DNA sequence: TGTGCCAGCAGTTTACCTCTAATGACTAACTATGGCTACACCTTC. It encodes CASSLPLMTNYGYTF.

V and J are TRBV9 and TRBJ2-5; D perhaps matches TRBD2 (5 bases). CDR3 length: 14 amino acids. V was trimmed by 0 bases and J by 5 bases, leaving 11 bases between them. The germline V gene encodes CDR1 SGDLS and CDR2 YYNGEE. The CDR3 loop is CASSVGLRAETQYF. As DNA, the CDR3 is TGTGCCAGCAGCGTAGGTCTGCGGGCGGAGACCCAGTACTTC.

This clone was seen a single time. CDR3 sequence reads: CASSISGFEAFF. The CDR3 coding sequence is TGTGCCAGTAGTATTTCGGGGTTTGAAGCTTTCTTT. The chain uses TRBV19 and TRBJ1-1; D gene uncertain. V was clipped by 3 bases and J by 7 bases, with 9 bases between them. This CDR3 has 12 residues. Germline V lookup: CDR1 LNHDA, CDR2 SQIVND (reference sequence).

This chain links TRBV7-2 with TRBJ2-2; D may be TRBD2 (5 bases). The length of the CDR3 is 14 residues. Germline values: CDR1 SGHTA, CDR2 FQGNSA. The ends were cut back, 3 bases at V and 6 bases at J, with 11 bases in the middle. This CDR3 reads CASSLPTSPGELFF. The DNA for the CDR3 is TGTGCCAGCAGCTTGCCAACTAGTCCCGGGGAGCTGTTTTTT. The full variable domain, with the rest looked up from reference TRBV7-2 and TRBJ2-2, is GAGVSQSPSNKVTEKGKDVELRCDPISGHTALYWYRQSLGQGLEFLIYFQGNSAPDKSGLPSDRFSAERTGGSVSTLTIQRTQQEDSAVYLCASSLPTSPGELFFGEGSRLTVL.

The chain carries TRBV6-1 and TRBJ2-1, with 7 bases identical to TRBD1. V lost 7 bases, J lost 4 bases, and 7 bases stayed unmatched. The CDR3 runs 14 residues. The germline V gene encodes CDR1 MNHNS and CDR2 SASEGT. The CDR3 loop is CASKGQGVYNEQFF. CDR3 in DNA: TGTGCCAGCAAAGGGCAGGGGGTATACAATGAGCAGTTCTTC.

The rearrangement joins TRBV6-5 to TRBJ1-3; 11 bases match TRBD1. Per germline, CDR1 MNHEY and CDR2 SVGAGI. CDR3 length: 15 residues. The V segment lost 5 bases and the J segment 3 bases; nucleotides outside the gene matches: 3. The CDR3 loop is CASSRTGGFGNTIYF. DNA for the CDR3: TGTGCCAGCAGTAGGACAGGGGGCTTTGGAAACACCATATATTTT.

The chain combines TRBV7-9 with TRBJ1-2; 7 bases align to TRBD1. From germline, CDR1 is SEHNR and CDR2 FQNEAQ (reference sequence). V trimming: 0 bases; J trimming: 6 bases; junction bases outside the gene matches: 7. The CDR3 length is 15 residues. CDR3 nucleotides: TGTGCCAGCAGCTTAGCGGGTGGGACAGAGAATGGCTACACCTTC. Protein: CASSLAGGTENGYTF.

The V call is TRBV21-1, the J call TRBJ2-7; TRBD1, as called in the table, went unchecked against the DNA. TRBV21-1 is recorded as a pseudogene. This CDR3 has 19 amino acids. CDR3 nucleotides: TGTGCCAGCAGCAAAGAATCCTCCAGGGCACAAGGGGTGTCCTACGAGCAGTACTTC. Protein: CASSKESSRAQGVSYEQYF.

V and J are TRBV29-1 and TRBJ2-3; D gene ambiguous. V lost 1 base and J lost 1, with 12 bases in between. The CDR3 spans 15 residues. Germline assignment: CDR1 SQVTM and CDR2 ANQGSEA. The CDR3 is CSVEASLLGTDTQYF. Here the CDR3 DNA reads TGCAGCGTTGAAGCCTCCCTCCTCGGCACAGATACGCAGTATTTT.

The V gene is TRBV30, the J gene TRBJ1-4; no clear D gene. V lost 3 bases to trimming and J lost 0 bases, with 5 bases between them. Germline V lookup: CDR1 GTSNPN, CDR2 SVGIG (reference sequence). This CDR3 is built from 13 residues. CDR3 bases: TGTGCCTGGAGACGAGCAACTAATGAAAAACTGTTTTTT. Amino acid sequence: CAWRRATNEKLFF.

The chain recombines TRBV7-2 with TRBJ2-5; TRBD2 matches 10 bases. CDR3 length: 16 residues. CDR1 is SGHTA and CDR2 is FQGNSA in the germline V gene. With V trimmed by 1 base and J by 2 bases, 4 bases remained unmatched. CDR3 sequence (DNA): TGTGCCAGCAGCTTAGTGCCTAGCGGGAGTCAAGAGACCCAGTACTTC. Its translation: CASSLVPSGSQETQYF.

V and J are TRBV7-9 and TRBJ1-5; the match to TRBD1 covers 10 bases. Germline assignment: CDR1 SEHNR and CDR2 FQNEAQ (reference sequence). The V segment lost 1 base and the J segment 7 bases; nucleotides outside the gene matches: 10. The CDR3 has 17 residues. The CDR3 bases are TGTGCCAGCAGCTTAGAGGGCGACAGGGGGCGAGGACAGCCCCAGCATTTT. Translation: CASSLEGDRGRGQPQHF.

This clone was counted between two and nine times. In the same sample, other DNA sequences code for this CDR3. This chain joins TRBV10-1 and TRBJ1-6, with D possibly TRBD1 on 6 matching bases. Germline CDR1 and CDR2: WNHNN and SYGVQD (reference sequence). Trimming cost V 2 bases and J 10 bases, with 9 bases left between them. The CDR3 extends over 13 amino acids. The CDR3 DNA reads as TGCGCCAGCAGTGAGGCAGGGGACTCACCCCTCCACTTT. Translating gives CASSEAGDSPLHF.

The chain links TRBV6-5 to TRBJ1-2; tentatively, D is TRBD1 (6 bases). CDR3 size: 14 residues. Trimming pared 3 bases from V and 10 bases from J, leaving 18 bases between. CDR1 is MNHEY, CDR2 SVGAGI, per germline. This CDR3 reads CASSYSPGQPTYTF. DNA of the CDR3: TGTGCCAGCAGTTATTCACCAGGACAGCCGACCTACACCTTC.

This chain links TRBV21-1 with TRBJ1-4; the D call in the table, TRBD1, was not verified against the DNA. TRBV21-1 is given as a pseudogene. The CDR3 is 16 amino acids. This CDR3 is CASSKGFTRRNEKLFF. The CDR3 region has the DNA TGTGCCAGCAGCAAAGGATTTACACGCAGAAATGAAAAACTGTTTTTT.

The V gene is TRBV11-3, the J gene TRBJ1-6; 9 bases line up with TRBD1. The length of the CDR3 is 14 residues. Losses at the gene ends were 7 bases for V and 5 bases for J; bases not matched to a gene: 3. Per germline, CDR1 SGHNT and CDR2 YENEEA. CDR3 region: CASKGQGHNSPLHF. The CDR3 nucleotides read TGTGCCAGCAAAGGACAGGGGCATAATTCACCCCTCCACTTT.